The rows below give T cell receptor beta chains drawn from one sample of a study of T cell responses to AZD1222 COVID-19 vaccine. Produced via immunoSEQ multiplex PCR; TCRdb's table is partial and in-frame only. The sample shows tens of thousands of clones, 80% to 95% of them seen only once. Sample: peripheral blood, taken 28 days after the second AZD1222 dose. Receptors originate from an adult who received the AZD1222 COVID-19 vaccine. Both conserved end residues are part of each CDR3. A D gene is named only where the DNA matches it firmly. Size is stated for part of the rows, as once, few or many counts, or as a class when the clone is expanded.

v_gene,j_gene,d_gene,abundance,CDR3aa,CDR3nt
TRBV10-3,TRBJ1-2,TRBD1,NA,CAISATDRERGYGYTF,TGTGCCATCAGTGCTACGGACAGGGAACGGGGCTATGGCTACACCTTC
TRBV19,TRBJ2-3,TRBD2,NA,CASSPTPSGRTDTQYF,TGTGCCAGTAGTCCCACGCCTAGCGGGAGGACAGATACGCAGTATTTT
TRBV7-9,TRBJ1-1,TRBD1,NA,CASSLRTGKVSEAFF,TGTGCCAGCAGCCTACGGACAGGGAAGGTATCTGAAGCTTTCTTT
TRBV6-5,TRBJ1-3,NA,NA,CASSYGIPGNTIYF,TGTGCCAGCAGTTACGGTATCCCCGGAAACACCATATATTTT
TRBV27,TRBJ2-7,TRBD2,once,CASKMGLADSYEQYF,TGTGCCAGCAAAATGGGACTAGCGGATTCCTACGAGCAGTACTTC
TRBV6-1,TRBJ2-5,TRBD2,NA,CASSDGLAGETQYF,TGTGCCAGCAGTGACGGACTAGCGGGAGAGACCCAGTACTTC
TRBV3-1/TRBV3-2,TRBJ2-7,NA,NA,CASSHGVEQYF,TGTGCCAGCAGCCACGGCGTCGAGCAGTACTTC
TRBV6-2/TRBV6-3,TRBJ1-3,NA,NA,CASSWNGNTIYF,TGTGCCAGCAGTTGGAACGGAAACACCATATATTTT
TRBV4-3,TRBJ2-3,TRBD2,NA,CASSQEVLAGGTDTQYF,TGCGCCAGCAGCCAAGAAGTACTAGCGGGAGGAACAGATACGCAGTATTTT
TRBV27,TRBJ1-5,NA,NA,CASSESTGWGTGQPQHF,TGTGCCAGCAGCGAAAGTACAGGGTGGGGCACAGGTCAGCCCCAGCATTTT
TRBV9,TRBJ2-7,TRBD2,NA,CASSAGTSVSYEQYF,TGTGCCAGCAGCGCCGGGACTAGCGTATCCTACGAGCAGTACTTC
TRBV7-8,TRBJ1-1,NA,NA,CASSPGRNTEAFF,TGTGCCAGCAGCCCCGGACGGAACACTGAAGCTTTCTTT
TRBV7-2,TRBJ2-3,TRBD2,NA,CASSLNSLGAGVADTQYF,TGTGCCAGCAGCTTAAATTCCCTTGGAGCGGGAGTAGCAGATACGCAGTATTTT
TRBV27,TRBJ1-2,NA,once,CASSSTGYHGYTF,TGTGCCAGCAGTAGCACAGGGTATCACGGCTACACCTTC
TRBV5-1,TRBJ2-1,NA,NA,CASSFGGAEYNEQFF,TGCGCCAGCAGCTTTGGGGGGGCGGAATACAATGAGCAGTTCTTC
TRBV15,TRBJ1-4,NA,NA,CATRGRTNEKLFF,TGTGCCACCAGAGGGAGAACTAATGAAAAACTGTTTTTT
TRBV19,TRBJ2-7,NA,once,CASSIDMREQYF,TGTGCCAGTAGTATAGATATGAGGGAGCAGTACTTC
TRBV28,TRBJ1-1,NA,NA,CASSPPGEGVTEAFF,TGTGCCAGCAGTCCGCCGGGTGAGGGGGTAACTGAAGCTTTCTTT
TRBV7-9,TRBJ2-7,TRBD1,NA,CASSLRDSSYEQYF,TGTGCCAGCAGCTTAAGGGACAGCTCCTACGAGCAGTACTTC
TRBV5-1,TRBJ2-7,TRBD2,NA,CASSFGGYEQYF,TGCGCCAGCAGCTTCGGGGGGTACGAGCAGTACTTC
TRBV19,TRBJ1-5,NA,NA,CASSTYGSASNQPQHF,TGTGCCAGTAGTACCTACGGGTCGGCGAGCAATCAGCCCCAGCATTTT
TRBV28,TRBJ1-1,NA,few,CASSFEAGNTEAFF,TGTGCCAGCAGTTTTGAGGCAGGGAACACTGAAGCTTTCTTT
TRBV14,TRBJ2-7,NA,NA,CASSQIGGVVEEQYF,TGTGCCAGCAGCCAAATCGGGGGAGTAGTGGAAGAGCAGTACTTC
TRBV15,TRBJ1-4,TRBD1,NA,CATTQGANEKLFF,TGTGCCACCACCCAGGGGGCTAATGAAAAACTGTTTTTT
TRBV21-1,TRBJ2-2,NA,NA,CASSKGGGFDTGELFF,TGTGCCAGCAGCAAAGGTGGGGGGTTCGACACCGGGGAGCTGTTTTTT
TRBV19,TRBJ1-3,NA,once,CASSTGPYSGNTIYF,TGTGCCAGTAGTACTGGACCTTACTCTGGAAACACCATATATTTT
TRBV9,TRBJ2-3,TRBD2,NA,CASSETSGISTDTQYF,TGTGCCAGCAGCGAGACTAGCGGTATTAGCACAGATACGCAGTATTTT
TRBV7-2,TRBJ2-3,TRBD2,NA,CASTNRLAGGADTQYF,TGTGCCAGCACTAATAGGCTAGCGGGAGGGGCAGATACGCAGTATTTT
TRBV27,TRBJ2-7,NA,NA,CASSPEGVYEQYF,TGTGCCAGCAGTCCAGAAGGGGTTTACGAGCAGTACTTC
TRBV18,TRBJ2-4,NA,NA,CASSPEATKNIQYF,TGTGCCAGCTCACCAGAAGCAACCAAAAACATTCAGTACTTC
TRBV12-5,TRBJ2-3,NA,NA,CASGPRGPSTDTQYF,TGTGCTAGTGGGCCCCGGGGCCCTAGCACAGATACGCAGTATTTT
TRBV5-6,TRBJ2-7,NA,few,CASSLATYEQYF,TGTGCCAGCAGCTTGGCTACCTACGAGCAGTACTTC
TRBV6-2/TRBV6-3,TRBJ1-5,NA,NA,CASSYLNRRDSNQPQHF,TGTGCCAGCAGTTATTTAAACCGAAGAGATAGCAATCAGCCCCAGCATTTT
TRBV7-6,TRBJ2-1,TRBD2,NA,CASIPGLAGADEQFF,TGTGCCAGCATTCCCGGACTAGCGGGAGCCGATGAGCAGTTCTTC
TRBV5-4,TRBJ1-1,NA,NA,CASSLPALTEAFF,TGTGCCAGCAGCTTGCCGGCCCTCACTGAAGCTTTCTTT
TRBV24-1,TRBJ2-1,TRBD2,medium-sized,CATSDLFGSGRIDEQFF,TGTGCCACCAGTGATTTGTTTGGTAGCGGGAGGATCGATGAGCAGTTCTTC
TRBV6-1,TRBJ1-1,NA,NA,CASSEAPPGARWTEAFF,TGTGCCAGCAGTGAAGCCCCGCCGGGGGCGAGGTGGACTGAAGCTTTCTTT
TRBV29-1,TRBJ2-7,TRBD2,NA,CSVVPSGRYEQYF,TGCAGCGTTGTACCCAGCGGGAGATACGAGCAGTACTTC
TRBV6-2/TRBV6-3,TRBJ2-7,NA,NA,CASSPPGRYEQYF,TGTGCCAGCAGCCCCCCAGGACGCTACGAGCAGTACTTC
TRBV21-1,TRBJ1-1,NA,NA,CASSKFSGGEMNTEAFF,TGTGCCAGCAGCAAATTTTCGGGGGGGGAGATGAACACTGAAGCTTTCTTT
TRBV6-1,TRBJ2-1,NA,NA,CASSEATGSGYNEQFF,TGTGCCAGCAGTGAAGCGACCGGGAGCGGGTACAATGAGCAGTTCTTC
TRBV4-1,TRBJ1-1,NA,NA,CASSQERQVNTEAFF,TGCGCCAGCAGCCAGGAGCGACAGGTGAACACTGAAGCTTTCTTT
TRBV28,TRBJ2-4,NA,NA,CASSGSTAVLAKNIQYF,TGTGCCAGCAGTGGCTCCACAGCAGTATTAGCCAAAAACATTCAGTACTTC
TRBV5-1,TRBJ2-1,NA,NA,CASSPAENYNEQFF,TGCGCCAGCAGCCCCGCCGAAAACTACAATGAGCAGTTCTTC
TRBV7-2,TRBJ2-1,TRBD2,NA,CASSLDSGGTYNEQFF,TGTGCCAGCAGCCTCGATAGCGGGGGAACCTACAATGAGCAGTTCTTC
TRBV6-5,TRBJ1-6,NA,NA,CASSRPEGNSPLHF,TGTGCCAGCAGTCGACCCGAAGGGAATTCACCCCTCCACTTT
TRBV7-3,TRBJ2-5,TRBD1,NA,CASSRQGALETQYF,TGTGCCAGCAGCCGACAGGGGGCTTTGGAGACCCAGTACTTC
TRBV4-1,TRBJ2-2,TRBD2,NA,CASSQKGGWGTRPTGELFF,TGCGCCAGCAGCCAAAAAGGGGGTTGGGGGACTAGACCCACCGGGGAGCTGTTTTTT
TRBV5-8,TRBJ1-5,NA,NA,CASSLNTYHQPQHF,TGTGCCAGCAGCTTGAATACGTACCATCAGCCCCAGCATTTT
TRBV29-1,TRBJ1-2,TRBD1,NA,CSVDGATGTGSFGGYTF,TGCAGCGTTGATGGGGCTACCGGGACAGGGAGTTTCGGTGGCTACACCTTC
TRBV18,TRBJ2-3,TRBD1,NA,CASSPGQGNTQYF,TGTGCCAGCTCACCGGGACAGGGCAATACGCAGTATTTT
TRBV11-2,TRBJ2-1,NA,NA,CASRRISYNEQFF,TGTGCCAGCAGGCGGATATCCTACAATGAGCAGTTCTTC